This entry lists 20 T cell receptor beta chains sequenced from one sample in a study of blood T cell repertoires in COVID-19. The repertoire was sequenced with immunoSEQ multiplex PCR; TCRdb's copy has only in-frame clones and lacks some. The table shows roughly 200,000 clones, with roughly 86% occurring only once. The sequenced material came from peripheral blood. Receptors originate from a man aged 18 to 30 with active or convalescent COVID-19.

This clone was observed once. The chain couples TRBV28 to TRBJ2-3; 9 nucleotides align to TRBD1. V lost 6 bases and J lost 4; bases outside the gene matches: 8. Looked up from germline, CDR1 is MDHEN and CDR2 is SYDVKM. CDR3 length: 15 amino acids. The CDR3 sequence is CASRPGTGKADTQYF. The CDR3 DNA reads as TGTGCCAGCAGACCTGGGACAGGGAAGGCAGATACGCAGTATTTT.

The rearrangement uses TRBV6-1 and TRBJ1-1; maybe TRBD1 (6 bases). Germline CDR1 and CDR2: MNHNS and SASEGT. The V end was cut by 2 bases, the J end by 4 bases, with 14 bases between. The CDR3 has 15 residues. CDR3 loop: CASSEWGGEGTEAFF. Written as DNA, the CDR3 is TGTGCCAGCAGTGAATGGGGGGGCGAGGGCACTGAAGCTTTCTTT.

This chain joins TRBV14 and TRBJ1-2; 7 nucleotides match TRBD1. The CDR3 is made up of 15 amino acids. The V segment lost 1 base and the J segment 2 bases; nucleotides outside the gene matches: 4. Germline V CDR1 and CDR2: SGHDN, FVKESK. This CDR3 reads CASSQAEGANYGYTF. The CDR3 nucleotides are TGTGCCAGCAGCCAAGCTGAGGGGGCGAACTATGGCTACACCTTC.

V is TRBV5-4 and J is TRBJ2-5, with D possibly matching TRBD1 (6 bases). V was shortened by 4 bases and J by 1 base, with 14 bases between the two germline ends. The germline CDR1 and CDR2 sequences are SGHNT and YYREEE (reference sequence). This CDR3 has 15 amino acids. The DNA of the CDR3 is TGTGCCAGCAGCACCGGACAGACACTCCAAGAGACCCAGTACTTC. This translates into CASSTGQTLQETQYF.

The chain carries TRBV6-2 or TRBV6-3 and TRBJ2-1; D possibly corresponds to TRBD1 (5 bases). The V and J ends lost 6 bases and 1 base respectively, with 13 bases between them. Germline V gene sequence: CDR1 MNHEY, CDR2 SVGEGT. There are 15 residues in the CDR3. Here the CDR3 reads CASSRTSPSYNEQFF. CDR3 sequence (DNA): TGTGCCAGCAGCCGGACATCGCCGTCCTACAATGAGCAGTTCTTC.

DNA of the CDR3: TGTGCCAGTAGCCTCGGACGGGGGAATTCACCCCTCCACTTT. Translation gives CASSLGRGNSPLHF. The chain combines TRBV19 with TRBJ1-6, with a possible D match to TRBD1 (5 bases). The germline gives CDR1 LNHDA, CDR2 SQIVND (reference sequence). The CDR3 loop spans 14 amino acids. Trimming left V 6 bases short and J 7 bases short, with 13 bases between.

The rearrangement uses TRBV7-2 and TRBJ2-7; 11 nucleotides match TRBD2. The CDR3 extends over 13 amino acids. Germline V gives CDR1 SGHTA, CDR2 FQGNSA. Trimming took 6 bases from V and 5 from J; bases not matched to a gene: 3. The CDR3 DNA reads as TGTGCCAGCAGGACTAGCGGGACTCACGAGCAGTACTTC. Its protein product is CASRTSGTHEQYF. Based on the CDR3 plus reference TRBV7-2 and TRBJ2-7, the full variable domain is GAGVSQSPSNKVTEKGKDVELRCDPISGHTALYWYRQSLGQGLEFLIYFQGNSAPDKSGLPSDRFSAERTGGSVSTLTIQRTQQEDSAVYLCASRTSGTHEQYFGPGTRLTVT.

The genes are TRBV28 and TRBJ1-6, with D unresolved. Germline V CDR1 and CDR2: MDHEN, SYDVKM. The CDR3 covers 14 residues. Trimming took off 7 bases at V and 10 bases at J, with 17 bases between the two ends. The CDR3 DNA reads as TGTGCCAGCATGGTAGAAGGAGTTAACTCACCCCTCCACTTT. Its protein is CASMVEGVNSPLHF.

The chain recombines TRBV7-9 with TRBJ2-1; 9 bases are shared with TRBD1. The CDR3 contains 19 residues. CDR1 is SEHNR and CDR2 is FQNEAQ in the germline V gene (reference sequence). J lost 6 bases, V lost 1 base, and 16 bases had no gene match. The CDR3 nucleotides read TGTGCCAGCAGCTTAGGGGACAGGGTCGGGGGGACCCATCGCAATGAGCAGTTCTTC. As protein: CASSLGDRVGGTHRNEQFF.

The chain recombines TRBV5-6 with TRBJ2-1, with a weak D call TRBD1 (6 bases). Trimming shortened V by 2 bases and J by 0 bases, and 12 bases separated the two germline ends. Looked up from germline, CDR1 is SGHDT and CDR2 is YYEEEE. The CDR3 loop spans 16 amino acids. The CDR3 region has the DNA TGTGCCAGCAGCTTTTACAGGGACCGCTCCTACAATGAGCAGTTCTTC. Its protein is CASSFYRDRSYNEQFF.

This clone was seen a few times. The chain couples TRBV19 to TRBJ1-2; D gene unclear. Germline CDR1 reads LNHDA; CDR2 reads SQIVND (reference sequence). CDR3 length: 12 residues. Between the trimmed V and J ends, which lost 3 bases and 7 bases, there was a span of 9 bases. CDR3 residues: CASSIEAGGYTF. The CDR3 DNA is TGTGCCAGTAGTATCGAAGCGGGTGGCTACACCTTC.

CDR3 residues: CSVITRETQYF. The CDR3 region has the DNA TGCAGCGTTATTACCAGGGAGACCCAGTACTTC. J is TRBJ2-5 and V is TRBV29-1, with D uncertain. The CDR3 is 11 amino acids. From germline, CDR1 is SQVTM and CDR2 ANQGSEA. V shed 5 bases and J shed 5 bases, with 9 bases lying between them.

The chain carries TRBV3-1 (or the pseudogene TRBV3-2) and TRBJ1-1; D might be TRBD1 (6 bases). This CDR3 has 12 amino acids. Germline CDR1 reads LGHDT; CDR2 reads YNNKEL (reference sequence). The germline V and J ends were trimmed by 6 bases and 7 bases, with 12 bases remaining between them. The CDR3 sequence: CASRDSDSEAFF. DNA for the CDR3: TGTGCCAGCAGGGACTCGGACAGTGAAGCTTTCTTT.

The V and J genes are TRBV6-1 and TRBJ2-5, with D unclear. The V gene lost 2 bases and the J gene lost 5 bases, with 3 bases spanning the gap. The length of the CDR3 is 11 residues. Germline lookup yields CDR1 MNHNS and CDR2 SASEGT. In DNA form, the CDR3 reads TGTGCCAGCAGTGAACCGGAGACCCAGTACTTC. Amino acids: CASSEPETQYF.

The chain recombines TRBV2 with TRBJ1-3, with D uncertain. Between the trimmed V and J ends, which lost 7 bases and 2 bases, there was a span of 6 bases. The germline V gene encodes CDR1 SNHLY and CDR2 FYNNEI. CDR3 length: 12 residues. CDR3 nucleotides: TGTGCCAGCATCTTAGCTGGAAACACCATATATTTT. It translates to CASILAGNTIYF.

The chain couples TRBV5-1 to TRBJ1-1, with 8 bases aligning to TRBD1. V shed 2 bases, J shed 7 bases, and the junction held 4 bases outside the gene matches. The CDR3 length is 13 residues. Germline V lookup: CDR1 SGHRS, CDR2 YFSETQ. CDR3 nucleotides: TGCGCCAGCAGCTTAGACAGGGGAAATGAAGCTTTCTTT. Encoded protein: CASSLDRGNEAFF.

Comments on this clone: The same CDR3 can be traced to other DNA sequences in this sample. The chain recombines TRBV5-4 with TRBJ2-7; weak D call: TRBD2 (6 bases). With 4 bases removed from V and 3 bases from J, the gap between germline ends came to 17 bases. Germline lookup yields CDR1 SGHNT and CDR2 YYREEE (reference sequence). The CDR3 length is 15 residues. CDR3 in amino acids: CASSLASGESYEQYF. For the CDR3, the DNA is TGTGCCAGCAGCCTAGCCTCGGGGGAGAGCTACGAGCAGTACTTC.

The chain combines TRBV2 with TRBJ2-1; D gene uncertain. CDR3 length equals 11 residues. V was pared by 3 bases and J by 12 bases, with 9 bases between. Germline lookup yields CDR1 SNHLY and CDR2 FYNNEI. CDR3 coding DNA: TGTGCCAGCAGTGACCTCATCGGGCAGTTCTTC. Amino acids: CASSDLIGQFF.

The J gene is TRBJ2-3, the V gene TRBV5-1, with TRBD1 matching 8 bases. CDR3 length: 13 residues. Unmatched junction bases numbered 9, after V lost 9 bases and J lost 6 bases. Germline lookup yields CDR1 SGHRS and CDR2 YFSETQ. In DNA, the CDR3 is TGCGCCACCTCGGACAGGGTTGAGGATACGCAGTATTTT. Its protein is CATSDRVEDTQYF. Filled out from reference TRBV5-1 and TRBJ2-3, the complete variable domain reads KAGVTQTPRYLIKTRGQQVTLSCSPISGHRSVSWYQQTPGQGLQFLFEYFSETQRNKGNFPGRFSGRQFSNSRSEMNVSTLELGDSALYLCATSDRVEDTQYFGPGTRLTVL.

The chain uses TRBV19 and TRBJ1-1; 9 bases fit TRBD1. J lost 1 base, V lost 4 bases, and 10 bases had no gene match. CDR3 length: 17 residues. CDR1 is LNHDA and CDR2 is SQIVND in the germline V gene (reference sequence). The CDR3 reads CASSRPGQGRGNTEAFF. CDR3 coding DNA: TGTGCCAGTAGTAGACCGGGACAGGGTCGGGGGAACACTGAAGCTTTCTTT.